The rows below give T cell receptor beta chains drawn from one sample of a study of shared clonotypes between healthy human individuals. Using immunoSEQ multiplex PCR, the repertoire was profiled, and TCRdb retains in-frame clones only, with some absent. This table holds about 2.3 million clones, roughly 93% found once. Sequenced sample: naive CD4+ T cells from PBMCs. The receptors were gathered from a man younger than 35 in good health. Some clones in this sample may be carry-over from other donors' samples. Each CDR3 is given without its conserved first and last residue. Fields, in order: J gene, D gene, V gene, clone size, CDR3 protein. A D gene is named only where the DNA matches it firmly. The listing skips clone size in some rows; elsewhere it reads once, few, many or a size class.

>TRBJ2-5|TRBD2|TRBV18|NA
ASSPNPGLAGMETQY
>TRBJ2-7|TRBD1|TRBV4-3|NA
ASSPLRQGTHEQY
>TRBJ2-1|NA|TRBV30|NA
AWSWGTYEQF
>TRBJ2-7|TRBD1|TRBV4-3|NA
ASSQSPGTGGYEQH
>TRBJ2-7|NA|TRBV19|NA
ASSYRDGHYEQY
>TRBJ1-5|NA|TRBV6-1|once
ASSPSGGGNQPQH
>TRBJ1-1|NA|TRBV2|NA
ASSESPDPLMNTEAF
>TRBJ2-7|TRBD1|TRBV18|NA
ASSYRGQGYEQY
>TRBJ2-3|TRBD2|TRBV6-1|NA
ASSAGEREWEY
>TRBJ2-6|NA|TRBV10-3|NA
APIQGTGYSGANVLT
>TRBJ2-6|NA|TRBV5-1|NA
ASSLGRGAGANVLT
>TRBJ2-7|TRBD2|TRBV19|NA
ASSAPGLAGGEQY
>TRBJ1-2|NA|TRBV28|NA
ASSFRGTGYT
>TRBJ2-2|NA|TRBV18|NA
ASSTKAENTGELF
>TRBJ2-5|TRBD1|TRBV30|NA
AWNRGQRQETQY
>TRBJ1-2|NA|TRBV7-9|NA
ASSPRVGGGVPRGYT
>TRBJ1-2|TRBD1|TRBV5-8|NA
ASSYRGTGSYGYT
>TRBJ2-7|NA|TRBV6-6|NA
ASSYSPARSYEQY
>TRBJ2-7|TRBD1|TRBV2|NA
ASTRQGVSYEQY
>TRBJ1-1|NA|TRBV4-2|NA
ASSQEFIGLAF
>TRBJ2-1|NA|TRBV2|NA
ASSEGREQF
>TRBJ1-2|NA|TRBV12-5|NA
ASGLDRVGYT
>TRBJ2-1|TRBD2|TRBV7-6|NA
ASSLGLAGGEQF
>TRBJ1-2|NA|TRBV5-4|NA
ASSFTSGGSGYGYT
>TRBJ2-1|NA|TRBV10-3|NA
AISERLGTPYNEQF
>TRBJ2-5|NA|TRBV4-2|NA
ASSGEGRVGGQETQY
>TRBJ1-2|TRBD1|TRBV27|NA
ASSPRIGQVHPNYGYT
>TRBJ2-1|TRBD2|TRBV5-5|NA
ASSLLTSGGEQF
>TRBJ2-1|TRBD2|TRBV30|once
AWNWEGLGNEQF
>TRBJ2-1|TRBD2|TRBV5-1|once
ASSLGGRAWDEQF
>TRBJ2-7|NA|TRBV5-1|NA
ASSLGRDKTYEQY
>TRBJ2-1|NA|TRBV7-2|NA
ASSLVSGRVNYNEQF
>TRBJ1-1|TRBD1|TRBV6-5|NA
ASTRQGNTEAF
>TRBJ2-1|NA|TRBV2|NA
ASSWIGGRSGLQF
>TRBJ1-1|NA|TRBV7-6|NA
ASSLVREGMNTEAF
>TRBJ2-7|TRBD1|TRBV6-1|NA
ATAPGTGVTHEQY
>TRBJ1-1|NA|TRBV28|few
ASTHMNTEAF
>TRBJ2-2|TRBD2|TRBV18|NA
ASSPPGTNGELF
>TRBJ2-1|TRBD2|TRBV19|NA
ASSSLAGSREQF
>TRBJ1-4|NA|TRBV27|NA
ASSTGTLNEKLF
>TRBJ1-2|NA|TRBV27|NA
ASSFQREGGGYT
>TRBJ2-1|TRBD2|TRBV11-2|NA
ASSRGGPAYNEQF